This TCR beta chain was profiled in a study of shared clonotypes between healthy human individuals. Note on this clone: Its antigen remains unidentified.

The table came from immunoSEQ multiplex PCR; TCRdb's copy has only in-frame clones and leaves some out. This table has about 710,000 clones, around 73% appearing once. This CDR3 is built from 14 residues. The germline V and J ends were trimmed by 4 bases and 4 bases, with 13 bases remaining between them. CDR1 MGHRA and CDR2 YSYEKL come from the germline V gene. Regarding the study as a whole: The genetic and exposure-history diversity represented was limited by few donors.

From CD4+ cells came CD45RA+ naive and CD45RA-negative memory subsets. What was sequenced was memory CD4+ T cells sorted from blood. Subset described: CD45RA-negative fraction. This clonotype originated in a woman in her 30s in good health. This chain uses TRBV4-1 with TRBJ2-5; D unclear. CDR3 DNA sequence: TGCGCCAGCAGCCCCCGGATGAGCCCAGAGACCCAGTACTTC. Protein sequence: CASSPRMSPETQYF.